These T cell receptor beta chains were read from a single sample in a study of T cell repertoires in cytomegalovirus infection. TCRdb reanalysed the reads using MiXCR and keeps one entry per CDR3 protein. Of approximately 240,000 distinct CDR3 sequences in the sample, about 12% are singletons; the top ten hold 1.5% to 2%. Sample: PBMCs. These receptors were obtained from a human donor in good health (CMV status not recorded). Some clones in this sample may be carry-over from other donors' samples. Both conserved end residues are part of each CDR3. D genes are given only for firm matches. Clone size, where shown, is once, few, many, or a class for clones that have expanded.

>many|NA|TRBV28|TRBJ1-2
TGTGCCAGCAGTCCGATACAGGCAGTATATGGCTACACCTTC
CASSPIQAVYGYTF
>few|NA|TRBV5-1|TRBJ2-7
TGCGCCAGCAGCTTGGAACGGGGAAACGAGCAGTACTTC
CASSLERGNEQYF
>few|NA|TRBV3-1|TRBJ1-2
TGTGCCAGCAGCCGAGACCAGGGCTACACCTTC
CASSRDQGYTF
>many|TRBD2|TRBV7-2|TRBJ2-3
TGTGCCAGCAGCCGAACTAGCGGGGGGTTCTCAGATACGCAGTATTTT
CASSRTSGGFSDTQYF
>many|NA|TRBV11-2|TRBJ2-7
TGTGCCAGCAGCCGAGCTCTAGGAACAGGAGCCTACGAGCAGTACTTC
CASSRALGTGAYEQYF
>NA|NA|TRBV5-1|TRBJ1-1
TGCGCCAGCAGCTTGAGGGGGGGCGCGGGCACTGAAGCTTTCTTT
CASSLRGGAGTEAFF
>many|NA|TRBV7-2|TRBJ1-1
TGTGCCAGCAGCTTACCCTGGCAGGCCACTGAAGCTTTCTTT
CASSLPWQATEAFF
>many|NA|TRBV19|TRBJ2-3
TGTGCCAGTAGTTACAGAGCCTCAGATACGCAGTATTTT
CASSYRASDTQYF
>many|NA|TRBV12-3/TRBV12-4|TRBJ1-1
TGTGCCAGCATCTCCCACAGGGAGACTGAAGCTTTCTTT
CASISHRETEAFF
>many|NA|TRBV2|TRBJ2-2
TGTGCCAGCAGTGTTGCAGGGGCGAACACCGGGGAGCTGTTTTTT
CASSVAGANTGELFF
>many|TRBD2|TRBV7-2|TRBJ2-7
TGTGCCAGCAGACTAGCGGGGGGGCACTACGAGCAGTACTTC
CASRLAGGHYEQYF
>many|NA|TRBV7-2|TRBJ2-7
TGTGCCAGCAGCATAGCGGTTCCTACCTCCGAGCAGTACTTC
CASSIAVPTSEQYF
>NA|NA|TRBV6-2/TRBV6-3|TRBJ2-1
TGTGCCAGCACCCCCCTACTAGGCCCATACAATGAGCAGTTCTTC
CASTPLLGPYNEQFF
>NA|NA|TRBV5-1|TRBJ2-7
TGCGCCAGCAGCACGGACCGGTTCTACGAGCAGTACTTC
CASSTDRFYEQYF
>NA|NA|TRBV4-3|TRBJ1-4
TGCGCCAGCAGCCAAGACTCCAGGGAGGAAAAACTGTTTTTT
CASSQDSREEKLFF
>many|TRBD1|TRBV7-2|TRBJ2-7
TGTGCCAGCAGCCGGGGACAGGGGGAAGGGGAGCAGTACTTC
CASSRGQGEGEQYF
>many|NA|TRBV7-2|TRBJ2-2
TGTGCCAGCAGCTTAGCCTTCGGCGGGTCGAACACCGGGGAGCTGTTTTTT
CASSLAFGGSNTGELFF
>NA|NA|TRBV28|TRBJ2-2
TGTGCCAGCACCATATCGGACACGAACACCGGGGAGCTGTTTTTT
CASTISDTNTGELFF
>few|NA|TRBV20-1|TRBJ1-2
TGCAGTGCTAGCCAGGGCCATGGCTACACCTTC
CSASQGHGYTF
>few|NA|TRBV7-3|TRBJ2-1
TGTGCCAGCAGCTTAGGGGGGACCCAGAATGAGCAGTTCTTC
CASSLGGTQNEQFF
>many|NA|TRBV11-2|TRBJ1-2
TGTGCCAGCAGCACCCACGCCGGTAACCTGCTGGGCTACACCTTC
CASSTHAGNLLGYTF
>many|NA|TRBV19|TRBJ2-6
TGTGCCAGTAGTCTGCGGACCTCTGGGGCCAACGTCCTGACTTTC
CASSLRTSGANVLTF
>many|NA|TRBV12-3/TRBV12-4|TRBJ2-2
TGTGCCAGCACCTTGCCCCGGTCCTTCAACGGTTTGACCGGGGAGCTGTTTTTT
CASTLPRSFNGLTGELFF
>few|NA|TRBV24-1|TRBJ2-1
TGTGCCACCAGTGACCCCCCTAGCGCCCGCCACAATGAGCAGTTCTTC
CATSDPPSARHNEQFF
>few|NA|TRBV29-1|TRBJ1-2
TGCAGCGTTGCGGGGGCAGGGGGCTACACCTTC
CSVAGAGGYTF
>many|NA|TRBV2|TRBJ2-3
TGTGCCAGCTCTCAGCGAGTCAGCACAGATACGCAGTATTTT
CASSQRVSTDTQYF
>NA|NA|TRBV4-3|TRBJ2-4
TGCGCCAGCAGCCAAGATCTCGGGGGGCGGAACATTCAGTACTTC
CASSQDLGGRNIQYF
>many|TRBD1|TRBV7-6|TRBJ1-4
TGTGCCAGCAGAGCCGGGACAGGAAATGAAAAACTGTTTTTT
CASRAGTGNEKLFF
>many|NA|TRBV6-5|TRBJ2-2
TGTGCCAGCAGTTACTCGCGGGGGCTGAACACCGGGGAGCTGTTTTTT
CASSYSRGLNTGELFF
>many|NA|TRBV6-1|TRBJ2-1
TGTGCCAGCAGTGAACAACAGCGGCACCACAATGAGCAGTTCTTC
CASSEQQRHHNEQFF
>NA|NA|TRBV28|TRBJ1-5
TGTGCCAGCAGTTCCACGGGGGGCGCTCAGCCCCAGCATTTT
CASSSTGGAQPQHF
>NA|TRBD1|TRBV20-1|TRBJ2-1
TGCAGTGCTGGAGACAGGGATGGGCAGTTCTTC
CSAGDRDGQFF
>few|NA|TRBV12-3/TRBV12-4|TRBJ2-7
TGTGCCAGCAGTTTAGGACTAGGCCTCTACGAGCAGTACTTC
CASSLGLGLYEQYF
>many|TRBD1|TRBV6-2/TRBV6-3|TRBJ1-6
TGTGCCAGCACCCCTCACGGACAGGGCGACTCACCCCTCCACTTT
CASTPHGQGDSPLHF
>many|NA|TRBV7-2|TRBJ2-3
TGTGCCAGCAGCTCCCAGGCAAGCACAGATACGCAGTATTTT
CASSSQASTDTQYF
>many|NA|TRBV7-3|TRBJ2-1
TGTGCCAGCAGCCCTACAGGGAGAGGGGACAATGAGCAGTTCTTC
CASSPTGRGDNEQFF
>many|NA|TRBV7-9|TRBJ2-7
TGTGCCAGCCAACCTTCGGAAAGGGCCCACGAGCAGTACTTC
CASQPSERAHEQYF
>many|NA|TRBV12-3/TRBV12-4|TRBJ2-7
TGTGCCAGCAGTTTTCCGCCGGGGGACTACGAGCAGTACTTC
CASSFPPGDYEQYF
>many|TRBD2|TRBV7-2|TRBJ2-3
TGTGCCAGCAGCTTAGCGGGAGGGGTAGATACGCAGTATTTT
CASSLAGGVDTQYF
>many|NA|TRBV7-2|TRBJ2-6
TGTGCCAGCAGCTCCTTAGGGCGCTCTGGGGCCAACGTCCTGACTTTC
CASSSLGRSGANVLTF
>NA|NA|TRBV7-6|TRBJ2-1
TGTGCCAGCAGCTTAGCGCCCGGGGTTAATGAGCAGTTCTTC
CASSLAPGVNEQFF
>many|NA|TRBV7-2|TRBJ2-2
TGTGCCAGCAGCCCCCGACCGGGGGCAAGGACCGGGGAGCTGTTTTTT
CASSPRPGARTGELFF
>few|NA|TRBV19|TRBJ2-7
TGTGCCAGTAGTATAATCATTTGGGGATACGAGCAGTACTTC
CASSIIIWGYEQYF
>many|NA|TRBV7-8|TRBJ1-1
TGTGCCAGCAGCTTAGCTTCAGGGAACACTGAAGCTTTCTTT
CASSLASGNTEAFF
>many|NA|TRBV6-2/TRBV6-3|TRBJ1-1
TGTGCCAGCAGTTACTCCCGGGCCCAGGGAACTTTCTTT
CASSYSRAQGTFF
>many|TRBD1|TRBV19|TRBJ1-2
TGTGCCAGTAGTCCCTCCCCCGACAGGGGCTCTGGCTACACCTTC
CASSPSPDRGSGYTF